This TCR beta chain was captured by sequencing in a study of T cell repertoires in cytomegalovirus infection. TCRdb analysed the reads with MiXCR anew, one entry per CDR3 protein. The sample yields 550,000 to 700,000 distinct CDR3 sequences, 40% seen once. V dropped 3 bases and J dropped 1 base, with 13 bases sitting between them. The CDR3 has 15 residues. Germline V lookup: CDR1 SNHLY, CDR2 FYNNEI. A note on this clonotype: No antigen is known for it.

J is TRBJ2-7 and V is TRBV2; D not resolved. The sequence derives from a human donor in good health (CMV status not recorded). Some clones in this sample may be carry-over from other donors' samples. Sequences were derived from cultured PBMCs, sampled from culture after CMV antigen stimulation. For the CDR3, the DNA is TGTGCCAGCAGTGATCGCGTCCCCTCGTCCTACGAGCAGTACTTC. This translates into CASSDRVPSSYEQYF.